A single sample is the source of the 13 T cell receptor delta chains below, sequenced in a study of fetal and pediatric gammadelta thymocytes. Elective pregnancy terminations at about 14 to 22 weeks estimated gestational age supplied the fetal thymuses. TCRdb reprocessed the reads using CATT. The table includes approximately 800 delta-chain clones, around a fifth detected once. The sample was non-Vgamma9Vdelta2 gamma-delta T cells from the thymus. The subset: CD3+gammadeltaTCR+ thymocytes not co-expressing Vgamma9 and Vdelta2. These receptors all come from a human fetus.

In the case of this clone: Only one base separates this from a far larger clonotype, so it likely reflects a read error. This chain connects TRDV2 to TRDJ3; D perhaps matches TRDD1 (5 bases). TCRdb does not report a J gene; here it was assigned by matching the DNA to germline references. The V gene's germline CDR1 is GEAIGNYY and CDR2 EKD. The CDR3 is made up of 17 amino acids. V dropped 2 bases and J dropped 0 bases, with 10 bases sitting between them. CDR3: CACDKNNSSWDTRQMFF. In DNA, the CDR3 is TGTGCCTGTGACAAAAATAATAGCTCCTGGGACACCCGACAGATGTTTTTC.

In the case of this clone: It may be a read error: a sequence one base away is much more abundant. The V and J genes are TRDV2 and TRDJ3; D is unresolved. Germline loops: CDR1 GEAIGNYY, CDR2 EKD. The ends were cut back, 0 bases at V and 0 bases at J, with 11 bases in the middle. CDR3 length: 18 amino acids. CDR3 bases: TGTGCCTGTGACACCTGGGCCCGAAACTCCTGGGACACCCGACAGATGTTTTTC. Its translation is CACDTWARNSWDTRQMFF.

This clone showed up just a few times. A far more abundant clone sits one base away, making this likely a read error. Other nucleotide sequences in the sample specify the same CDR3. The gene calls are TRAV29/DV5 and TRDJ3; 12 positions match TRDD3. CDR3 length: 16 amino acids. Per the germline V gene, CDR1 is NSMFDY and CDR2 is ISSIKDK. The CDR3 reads CAASTGGYWDTRQMFF. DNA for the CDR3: TGTGCAGCAAGTACTGGGGGATACTGGGACACCCGGCAGATGTTTTTC.

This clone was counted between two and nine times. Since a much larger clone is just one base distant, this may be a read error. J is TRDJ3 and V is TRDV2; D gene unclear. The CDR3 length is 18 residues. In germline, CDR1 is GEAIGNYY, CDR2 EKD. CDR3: CACDTWARSSWYTRQMFF. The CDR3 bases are TGTGCCTGTGACACCTGGGCCCGAAGCTCCTGGTACACCCGACAGATGTTTTTC.

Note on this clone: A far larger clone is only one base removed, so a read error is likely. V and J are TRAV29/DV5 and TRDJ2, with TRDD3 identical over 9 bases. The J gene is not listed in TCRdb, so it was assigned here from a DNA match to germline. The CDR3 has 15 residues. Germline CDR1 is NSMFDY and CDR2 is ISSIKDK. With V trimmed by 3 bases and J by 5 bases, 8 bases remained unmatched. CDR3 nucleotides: TGTGCAGCAAACGCCCGTCTGGGGGATACAGCACAACTCTTCTTT. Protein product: CAANARLGDTAQLFF. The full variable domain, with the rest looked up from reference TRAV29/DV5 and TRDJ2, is DQQVKQNSPSLSVQEGRISILNCDYTNSMFDYFLWYKKYPAEGPTFLISISSIKDKNEDGRFTVFLNKSAKHLSLHIVPSQPGDSAVYFCAANARLGDTAQLFFGKGTQLIVEP.

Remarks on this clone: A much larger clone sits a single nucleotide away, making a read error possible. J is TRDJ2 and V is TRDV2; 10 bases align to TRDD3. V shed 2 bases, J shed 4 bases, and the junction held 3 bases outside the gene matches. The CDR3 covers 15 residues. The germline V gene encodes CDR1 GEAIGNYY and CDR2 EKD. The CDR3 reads CACDSTGGSTAQLFF. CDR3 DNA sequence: TGTGCCTGTGACAGTACTGGGGGATCGACAGCACAACTCTTCTTT.

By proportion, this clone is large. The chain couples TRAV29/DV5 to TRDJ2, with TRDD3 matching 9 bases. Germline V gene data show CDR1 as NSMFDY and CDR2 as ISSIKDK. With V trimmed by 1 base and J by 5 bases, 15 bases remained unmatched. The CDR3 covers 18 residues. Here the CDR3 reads CAASSTSVALGDTAQLFF. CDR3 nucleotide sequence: TGTGCAGCAAGCTCCACCAGCGTTGCCCTGGGGGATACAGCACAACTCTTCTTT.

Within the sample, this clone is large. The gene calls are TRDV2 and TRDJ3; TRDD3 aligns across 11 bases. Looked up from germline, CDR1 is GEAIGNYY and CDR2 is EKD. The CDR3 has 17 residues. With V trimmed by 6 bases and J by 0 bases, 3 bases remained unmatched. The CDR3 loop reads CACSTGGYSWDTRQMFF. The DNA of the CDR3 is TGTGCCTGTTCGACTGGGGGATACTCCTGGGACACCCGACAGATGTTTTTC.

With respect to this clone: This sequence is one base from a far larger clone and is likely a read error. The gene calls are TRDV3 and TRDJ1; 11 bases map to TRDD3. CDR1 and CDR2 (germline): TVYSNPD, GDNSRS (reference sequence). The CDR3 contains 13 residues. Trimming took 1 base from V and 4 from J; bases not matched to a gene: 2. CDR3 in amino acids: CAFTGGYSDKLIF. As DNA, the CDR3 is TGTGCCTTTACTGGGGGATACAGCGATAAACTCATCTTT.

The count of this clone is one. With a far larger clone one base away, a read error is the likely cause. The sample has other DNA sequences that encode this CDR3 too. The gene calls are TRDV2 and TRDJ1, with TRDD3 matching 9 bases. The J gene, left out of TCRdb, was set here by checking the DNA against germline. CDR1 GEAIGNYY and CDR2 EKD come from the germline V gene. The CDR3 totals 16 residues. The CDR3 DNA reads TGTGCCTGCGACACTTCTTCTGGGGGATACACCGATAAACTCATCTTT. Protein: CACDTSSGGYTDKLIF.

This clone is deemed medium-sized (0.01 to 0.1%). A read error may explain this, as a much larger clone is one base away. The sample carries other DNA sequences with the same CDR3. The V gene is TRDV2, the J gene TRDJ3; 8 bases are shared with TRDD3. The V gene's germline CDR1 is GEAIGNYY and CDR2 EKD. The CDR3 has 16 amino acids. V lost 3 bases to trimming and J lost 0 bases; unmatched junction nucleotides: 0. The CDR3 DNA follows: TGTGCCTGTGACTGGGGGATCTCCTGGGACACCCGACAGATGTTTTTC. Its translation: CACDWGISWDTRQMFF.

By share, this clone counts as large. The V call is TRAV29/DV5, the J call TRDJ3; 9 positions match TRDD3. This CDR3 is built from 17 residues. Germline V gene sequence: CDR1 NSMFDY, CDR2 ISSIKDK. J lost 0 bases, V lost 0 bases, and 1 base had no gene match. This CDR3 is CAASVGGYSWDTRQMFF. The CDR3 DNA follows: TGTGCAGCAAGCGTTGGGGGATACTCCTGGGACACCCGACAGATGTTTTTC.

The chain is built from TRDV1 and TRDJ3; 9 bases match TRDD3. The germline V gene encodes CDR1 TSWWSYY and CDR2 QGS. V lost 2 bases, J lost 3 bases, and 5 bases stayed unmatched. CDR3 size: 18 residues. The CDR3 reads CALGEWLGGYWDTRQMFF. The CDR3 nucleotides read TGTGCTCTTGGGGAATGGCTTGGGGGATACTGGGACACCCGACAGATGTTTTTC.